The rows below give T cell receptor beta chains drawn from one sample of a study of CD8+CD57+ T cells in acquired aplastic anemia. In TCRdb, the reads were re-called with MiXCR into one record per CDR3 protein. The table lists around 200,000 distinct CDR3 sequences, 50% to 65% of them singletons. The sequenced material came from sorted CD4+, CD8+, or CD8+CD57+ T cells (not recorded which) from PBMCs. All receptors come from a human donor with aplastic anemia. Both conserved end residues are part of each CDR3. D genes are given only for firm matches. The size field is filled for only some rows; it gives once, few, many or a size class.

TRBV7-6	NA	few	TRBJ1-3	TGTGCCAGCAGCTTAGCGGACCGAAACACCATATATTTT	CASSLADRNTIYF
TRBV10-3	TRBD1	few	TRBJ2-3	TGTGCCATCAGTAAAAGGGGACAGGGGACAGATACGCAGTATTTT	CAISKRGQGTDTQYF
TRBV5-1	NA	NA	TRBJ2-5	TGCGCCAGCAGCTTGTTACAGGGACTAGAGACCCAGTACTTC	CASSLLQGLETQYF
TRBV7-8	NA	NA	TRBJ2-7	TGTGCCAGCAGCTTAGGGTCTGCGGGGGCGAGGTACGAGCAGTACTTC	CASSLGSAGARYEQYF
TRBV7-6	TRBD2	few	TRBJ2-5	TGTGCCAGCAGCTTAGTCGGGACTAGCGGGAGTGTCGAGACCCAGTACTTC	CASSLVGTSGSVETQYF
TRBV24-1	TRBD1	NA	TRBJ2-2	TGTGCCACCGCTAGGGACAGGGGCACCGGGGAGCTGTTTTTT	CATARDRGTGELFF
TRBV5-1	TRBD2	NA	TRBJ2-7	TGCGCCAGCAGCTTAGACGCGGGAGGCCACGCCTACGAGCAGTACTTC	CASSLDAGGHAYEQYF
TRBV24-1	NA	NA	TRBJ2-3	TGTGCCACCAGTGCTTCAGGGTCTAGCACAGATACGCAGTATTTT	CATSASGSSTDTQYF
TRBV3-1	TRBD1	many	TRBJ1-6	TGTGCCAGCAGCCGGGACAGGGGGGTATTCTATAATTCACCCCTCCACTTT	CASSRDRGVFYNSPLHF
TRBV7-8	TRBD1	few	TRBJ2-5	TGTGCCAGCAGCTCAGGGGTACCCAGGGGGGAGACCCAGTACTTC	CASSSGVPRGETQYF
TRBV11-2	NA	few	TRBJ2-7	TGTGCCAGCAGCTTACAGTTAGTCGAGCAGTACTTC	CASSLQLVEQYF
TRBV2	TRBD1	NA	TRBJ1-1	TGTGCCAGCAGGGTTACAGGGGGGACTGAAGCTTTCTTT	CASRVTGGTEAFF
TRBV7-9	NA	NA	TRBJ2-2	TGTGCCAGCAGGGTGGGTCAAGGGGTCAACACCGGGGAGCTGTTTTTT	CASRVGQGVNTGELFF
TRBV20-1	TRBD1	NA	TRBJ1-4	TGCAGTGCTAGGGGGGGGACAGAAAATGAAAAACTGTTTTTT	CSARGGTENEKLFF